The entry that follows covers one T cell receptor (beta chain) sequence. The antigen it recognizes is unknown. Base qualities are not at hand, and no much larger clone is one base apart. This entry is derived from a study of CD8 T cells in Susac syndrome (dated by TCRdb to between 2017 and 2020). Concerning the study at large: Of the Susac syndrome patients who were sequenced, six had clinically active disease and 8 or 9 were in clinical remission. At blood withdrawal, Susac syndrome patients were either therapy-naive, taking corticosteroids (in some cases with IVIg as well), or taking IVIg alone. Repertoire sequencing was used to test whether CD8+ T cell activation and differentiation in Susac syndrome was antigen driven. Summary of the overall study and its limitations: In patients with Susac syndrome, the CD4+ T cell repertoire showed no detectable clonal expansion. The study acknowledged that relatively few individuals were included in the TCR sequencing and HLA analysis.

Peripheral blood CD8+ and CD4+ T cells from healthy donors, Susac syndrome patients and multiple sclerosis patients were profiled by high-throughput TCR beta sequencing. The Susac syndrome patients fulfilled recently defined diagnostic criteria for either definite or probable disease. Bulk CD8+ and CD4+ T cells were purified by magnetic negative isolation, while CD8+ TEMRA cells were enriched using FACS. Blood was drawn into EDTA tubes, processed within 24 hours, and PBMCs were isolated by density gradient centrifugation. PBMCs intended for TCR sequencing were cryopreserved in liquid nitrogen and were subsequently thawed in a 37 degrees C water bath. The sorted or isolated CD4+, CD8+ and CD8+ TEMRA cells reached a purity of at least 90%. RNA was extracted using the RNeasy kit, and roughly 0.5 to 1 microgram was reverse transcribed with random hexamers. TCR beta CDR3 regions were amplified with the immunoSEQ multiplex PCR assay covering 54 Vbeta and 13 Jbeta segments. PCR amplification bias was corrected using a synthetic template baseline for primer optimization and computational correction. Under the source paper's analysis protocol: Only productive sequences were kept, with reads annotated to V, D and J genes according to IMGT and analyzed in immunoSEQ Analyzer. To calculate clonality, Shannon entropy was normalized by log2 of the number of productive unique sequences and then subtracted from one. Public and private clones were assessed among the 100 most prevalent clones of each patient and control. Clones were defined as Susac-specific if absent from the healthy and MS cohorts, from around 1,000 published viral clones and from other ImmuneACCESS disease sequences. The raw public reads went through TCRdb reprocessing: fastp at Q25, MiXCR clone calling, in-frame beta chains kept. Each entry merges the rows of one CDR3 protein and shows their most common DNA and genes. TCRdb, not the authors, supplied the V and J calls. Counted in this sample were about 140,000 distinct CDR3 sequences; about 95% of them appeared once. The ten largest clonotypes hold more than 0.14% of the sample.

The germline V gene gives CDR1 as SQVTM and CDR2 as ANQGSEA. V sheds 6 bases and J sheds 0 bases, leaving 13 bases between their ends. The CDR3 holds 14 amino acids from the cysteine to the phenylalanine. Left in the record is the CDR3 DNA by itself, 42 bases read in frame from the first base. The chain is assembled from TRBV29-1 and TRBJ2-3, with TRBD2 tentatively as D gene (5 bases match). Material: CD4+ T cells from PBMCs. This TCR derives from a human donor with Susac syndrome. The sequenced DNA: TGCAGCGTCCGTGGGCGGGCAAGCACAGATACGCAGTATTTT. The translation is CSVRGRASTDTQYF.